This TCR beta chain was identified in a study of blood T cell repertoires in COVID-19. Across the whole study: From the United States, Italy and Spain came samples of acute and convalescent COVID-19. Sources were T cells, B-cell-depleted T cells, or PBMCs; the material itself was cDNA or gDNA.

The J segment lost 2 bases and the V segment lost 7 bases, leaving 10 bases of the junction unmatched. The CDR3 consists of 14 residues. Per germline, CDR1 SQVTM and CDR2 ANQGSEA. Method: immunoSEQ multiplex PCR; TCRdb's copy keeps in-frame clones and lacks some. Among 250,000 to 350,000 clones, around 86% were seen once, and the ten largest hold about 1.6%. The sequencing input was peripheral blood. The clonotype was recovered from a woman aged 50 to 60 with acute or convalescent COVID-19. The chain couples TRBV29-1 to TRBJ1-1; TRBD1 agrees at 7 bases. This chain's CDR3 is CSANRGTTNTEAFF. CDR3 coding DNA: TGCAGCGCTAACAGGGGAACGACCAACACTGAAGCTTTCTTT.